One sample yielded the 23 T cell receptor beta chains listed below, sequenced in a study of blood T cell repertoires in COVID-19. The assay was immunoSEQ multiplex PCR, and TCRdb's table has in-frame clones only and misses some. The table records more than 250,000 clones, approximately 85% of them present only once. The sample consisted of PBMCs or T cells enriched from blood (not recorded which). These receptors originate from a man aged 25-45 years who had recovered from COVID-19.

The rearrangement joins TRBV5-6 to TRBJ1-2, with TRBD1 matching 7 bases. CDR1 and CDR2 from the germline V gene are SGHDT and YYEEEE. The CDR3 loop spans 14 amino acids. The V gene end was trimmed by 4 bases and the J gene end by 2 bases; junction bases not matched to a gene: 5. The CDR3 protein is CASSPGQFNYGYTF. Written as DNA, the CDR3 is TGTGCCAGCAGCCCGGGACAGTTCAACTATGGCTACACCTTC.

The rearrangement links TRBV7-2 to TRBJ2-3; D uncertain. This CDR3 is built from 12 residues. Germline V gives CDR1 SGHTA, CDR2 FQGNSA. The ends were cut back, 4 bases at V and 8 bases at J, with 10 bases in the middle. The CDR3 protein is CASSYRPGTQYF. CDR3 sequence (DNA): TGTGCCAGCAGCTACCGCCCGGGTACGCAGTATTTT.

The CDR3 loop is CAISATNSNQPQHF. The CDR3 nucleotides read TGTGCCATCAGTGCCACTAATAGCAATCAGCCCCAGCATTTT. This chain uses TRBV10-3 with TRBJ1-5; no reliable D call. This CDR3 contains 14 residues. Trimming took off 4 bases at V and 0 bases at J, with 7 bases between the two ends. CDR1 and CDR2 (germline): ENHRY, SYGVKD.

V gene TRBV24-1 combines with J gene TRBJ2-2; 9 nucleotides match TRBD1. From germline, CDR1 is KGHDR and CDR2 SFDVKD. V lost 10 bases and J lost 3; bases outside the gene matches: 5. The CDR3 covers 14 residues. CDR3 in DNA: TGTGCCACTGACCGGACAGGGGACACCGGGGAGCTGTTTTTT. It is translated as CATDRTGDTGELFF.

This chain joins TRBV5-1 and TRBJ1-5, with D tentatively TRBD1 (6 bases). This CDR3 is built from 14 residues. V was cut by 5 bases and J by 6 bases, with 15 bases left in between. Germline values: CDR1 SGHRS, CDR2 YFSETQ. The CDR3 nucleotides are TGCGCCAGCAGGCAAGAAACAGGGAGTCAGCCCCAGCATTTT. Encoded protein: CASRQETGSQPQHF.

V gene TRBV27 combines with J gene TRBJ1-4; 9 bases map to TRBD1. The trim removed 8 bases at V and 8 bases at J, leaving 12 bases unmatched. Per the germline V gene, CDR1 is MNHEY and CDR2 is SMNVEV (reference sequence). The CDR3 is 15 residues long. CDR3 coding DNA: TGTGCCAGCCGTTCGTCTACAGGGGGCGGCGAAAAACTGTTTTTT. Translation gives CASRSSTGGGEKLFF.

CDR3 amino acids: CATSDPWTSGGAGTDTQYF. CDR3 nucleotides: TGTGCCACCAGTGATCCGTGGACTAGCGGGGGGGCCGGTACAGATACGCAGTATTTT. The chain combines TRBV24-1 with TRBJ2-3, with TRBD2 matching over 15 bases. CDR1 and CDR2 from the germline V gene are KGHDR and SFDVKD. The CDR3 sequence is 19 residues long. V lost 3 bases to trimming and J lost 3 bases; unmatched junction nucleotides: 9.

CDR3 DNA: TGTGCCAGCAGTTACTATGAGGGGGCCGTTGAAGCTTTCTTT. It encodes CASSYYEGAVEAFF. V is TRBV6-5 and J is TRBJ1-1; 7 bases align to TRBD1. CDR3 length equals 14 residues. CDR1 is MNHEY and CDR2 is SVGAGI in the germline V gene. V shed 1 base and J 7 bases; nucleotides not matched to a gene: 6.

CDR3 protein: CASRPGQGRGYGYTF. The DNA for the CDR3 is TGTGCCAGCAGACCCGGACAGGGGAGGGGCTATGGCTACACCTTC. The rearrangement joins TRBV2 to TRBJ1-2, with TRBD1 identical over 9 bases. Germline CDR1 reads SNHLY; CDR2 reads FYNNEI. The CDR3 has 15 amino acids. V was pared by 6 bases and J by 4 bases, with 9 bases of the junction left unmatched.

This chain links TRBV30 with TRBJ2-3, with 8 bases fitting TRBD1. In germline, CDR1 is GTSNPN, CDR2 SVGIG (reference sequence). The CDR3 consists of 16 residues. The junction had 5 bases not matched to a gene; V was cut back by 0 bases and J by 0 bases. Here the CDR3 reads CAWSVGQGTSTDTQYF. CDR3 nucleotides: TGTGCCTGGAGTGTTGGACAGGGAACTAGCACAGATACGCAGTATTTT.

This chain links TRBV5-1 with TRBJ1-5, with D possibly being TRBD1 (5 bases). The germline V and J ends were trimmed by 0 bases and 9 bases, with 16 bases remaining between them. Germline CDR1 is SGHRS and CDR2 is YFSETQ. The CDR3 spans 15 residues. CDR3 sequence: CASSLGTHPGGPQHF. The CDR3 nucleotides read TGCGCCAGCAGCTTGGGAACTCACCCCGGGGGGCCCCAGCATTTT.

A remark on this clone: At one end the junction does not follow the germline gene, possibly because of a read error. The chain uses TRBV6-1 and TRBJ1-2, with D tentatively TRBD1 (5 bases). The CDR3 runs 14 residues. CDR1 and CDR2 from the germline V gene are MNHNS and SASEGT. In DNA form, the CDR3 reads TGTGCCAGCAGTGAAGCGCAGGGCAGATATGGCTACACCTTT. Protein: CASSEAQGRYGYTF.

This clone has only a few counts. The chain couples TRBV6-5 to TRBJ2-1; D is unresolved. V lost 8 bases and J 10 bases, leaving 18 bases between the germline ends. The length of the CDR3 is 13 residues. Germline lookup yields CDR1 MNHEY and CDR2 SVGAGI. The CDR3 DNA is TGTGCCAGCGGTCCCATCCAAACTGCGGAGCAGTTCTTC. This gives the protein CASGPIQTAEQFF.

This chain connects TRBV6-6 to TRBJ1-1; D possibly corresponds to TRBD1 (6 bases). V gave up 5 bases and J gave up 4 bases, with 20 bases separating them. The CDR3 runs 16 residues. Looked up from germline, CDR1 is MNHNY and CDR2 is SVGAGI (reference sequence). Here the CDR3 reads CASSLRPTGSSTEAFF. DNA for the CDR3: TGTGCCAGCAGTCTACGGCCGACAGGAAGTAGCACTGAAGCTTTCTTT.

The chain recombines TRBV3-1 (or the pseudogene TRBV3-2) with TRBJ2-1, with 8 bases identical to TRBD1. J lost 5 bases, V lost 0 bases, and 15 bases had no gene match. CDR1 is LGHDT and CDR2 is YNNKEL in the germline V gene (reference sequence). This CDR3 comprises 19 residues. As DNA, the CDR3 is TGTGCCAGCAGCCAAGAGAACGGTCCTGGGCAGGGGGCTAACAATGAGCAGTTCTTC. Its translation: CASSQENGPGQGANNEQFF.

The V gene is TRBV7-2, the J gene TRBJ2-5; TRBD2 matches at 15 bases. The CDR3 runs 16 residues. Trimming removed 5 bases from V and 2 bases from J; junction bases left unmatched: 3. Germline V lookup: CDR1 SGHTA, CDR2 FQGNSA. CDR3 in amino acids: CASSLGLAGGQETQYF. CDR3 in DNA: TGTGCCAGCAGCCTGGGACTAGCGGGGGGACAAGAGACCCAGTACTTC.

CDR3 nucleotide sequence: TGTGCCAGCACCGACAGGGGGGATGGCTACACCTTC. Its protein product is CASTDRGDGYTF. V and J are TRBV6-5 and TRBJ1-2, with 9 positions matching TRBD1. This CDR3 comprises 12 residues. The germline V gene encodes CDR1 MNHEY and CDR2 SVGAGI. The V and J ends lost 7 bases and 6 bases, in that order; junction bases with no gene match: 3.

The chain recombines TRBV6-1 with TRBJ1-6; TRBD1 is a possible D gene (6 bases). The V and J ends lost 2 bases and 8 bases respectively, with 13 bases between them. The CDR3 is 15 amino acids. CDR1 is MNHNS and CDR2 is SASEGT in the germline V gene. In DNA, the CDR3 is TGTGCCAGCAGTGAAATACCCAGGGGATATTCACCCCTCCACTTT. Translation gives CASSEIPRGYSPLHF.

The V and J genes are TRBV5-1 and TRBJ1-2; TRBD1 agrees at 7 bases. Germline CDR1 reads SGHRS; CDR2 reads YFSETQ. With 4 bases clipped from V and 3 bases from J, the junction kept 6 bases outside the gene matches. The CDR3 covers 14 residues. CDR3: CASSRVQGYYGYTF. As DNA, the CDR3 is TGCGCCAGCAGCAGGGTACAGGGGTACTATGGCTACACCTTC.

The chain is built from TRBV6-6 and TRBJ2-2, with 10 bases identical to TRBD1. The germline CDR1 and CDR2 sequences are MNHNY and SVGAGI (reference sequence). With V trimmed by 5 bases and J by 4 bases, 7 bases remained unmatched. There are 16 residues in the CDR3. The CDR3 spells CASSNRQGAVTGELFF. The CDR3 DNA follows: TGTGCCAGCAGTAACAGACAGGGGGCTGTCACCGGGGAGCTGTTTTTT.

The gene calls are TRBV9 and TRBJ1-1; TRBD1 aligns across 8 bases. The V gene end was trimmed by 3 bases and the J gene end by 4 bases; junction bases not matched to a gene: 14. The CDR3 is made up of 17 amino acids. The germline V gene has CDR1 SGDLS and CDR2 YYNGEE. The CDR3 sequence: CASSASTIGTGATEAFF. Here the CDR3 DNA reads TGTGCCAGCAGCGCATCAACGATAGGGACAGGCGCCACTGAAGCTTTCTTT.

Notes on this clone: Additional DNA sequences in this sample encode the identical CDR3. As DNA, the CDR3 is TGCGCCAGCAGCCCAGGACAGCCTAACTATGGCTACACCTTC. It encodes CASSPGQPNYGYTF. The chain is built from TRBV5-1 and TRBJ1-2, with D maybe TRBD1 (6 bases). Germline CDR1 reads SGHRS; CDR2 reads YFSETQ. This CDR3 contains 14 residues. Trimming took 4 bases from V and 0 from J, leaving 10 bases between them.

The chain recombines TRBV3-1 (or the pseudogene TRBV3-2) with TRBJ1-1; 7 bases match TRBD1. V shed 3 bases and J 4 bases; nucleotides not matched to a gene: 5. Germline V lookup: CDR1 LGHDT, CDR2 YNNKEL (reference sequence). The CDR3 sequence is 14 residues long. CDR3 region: CASSHRGRVTEAFF. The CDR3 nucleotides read TGTGCCAGCAGCCATAGGGGGCGCGTCACTGAAGCTTTCTTT.